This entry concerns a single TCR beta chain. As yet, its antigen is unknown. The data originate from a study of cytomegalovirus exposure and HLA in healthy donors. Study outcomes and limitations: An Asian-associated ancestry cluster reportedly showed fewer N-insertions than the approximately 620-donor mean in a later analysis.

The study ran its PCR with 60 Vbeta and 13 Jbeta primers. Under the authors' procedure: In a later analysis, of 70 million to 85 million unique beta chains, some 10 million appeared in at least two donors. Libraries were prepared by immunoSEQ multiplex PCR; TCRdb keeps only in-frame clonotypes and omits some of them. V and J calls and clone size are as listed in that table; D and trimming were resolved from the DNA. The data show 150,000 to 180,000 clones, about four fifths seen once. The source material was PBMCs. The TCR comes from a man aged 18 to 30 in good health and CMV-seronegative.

CDR3 amino acids: CASSQDSQGNQPQHF. The CDR3 nucleotides read TGCGCCAGCAGCCAAGATTCCCAGGGCAATCAGCCCCAGCATTTT. This chain links TRBV4-1 with TRBJ1-5; D not certain. Trimming took 0 bases from V and 2 from J, leaving 8 bases between them. The CDR3 length is 15 residues. Germline V gene sequence: CDR1 MGHRA, CDR2 YSYEKL.